The clone carrying this T cell receptor (beta chain) was recorded a few times. Its antigen is not known. This entry is derived from a study of T cell repertoires in cytomegalovirus infection. Study details: Used in the study were CMV epitopes, some recently identified and HLA-C-restricted, others well-studied and HLA-B-restricted. Indications of both CMV infection and matching HLA type were provided by public TCR beta signatures.

Study-wide findings and caveats: Summed frequency of shared TCR beta families picked out CMV carriers who also had the relevant HLA. HLA-C-restricted CMV clonotypes gave the most frequent clonotype in two of eight donors.

Germline CDR1 is MNHEY and CDR2 is SVGEGT. V shed 8 bases, J shed 3 bases, and the junction held 3 bases outside the gene matches. The CDR3 runs 13 residues. TCRdb used MiXCR to reprocess the reads, holding one entry per CDR3 protein. Altogether 250,000 to 300,000 distinct CDR3 sequences are present, 22% being singletons, with the ten largest covering roughly a fifth. Sequenced here: cultured PBMCs, sampled from culture after CMV antigen stimulation. The chain joins TRBV6-2 or TRBV6-3 to TRBJ2-3; 9 bases are shared with TRBD2. The receptor comes from a human donor in good health (CMV status not recorded). Some clones in this sample may be carry-over from other donors' samples. The CDR3 nucleotides read TGTGCCAGCCAGACTAGCGGAACAGATACGCAGTATTTT. Protein: CASQTSGTDTQYF.